This section outlines one TCR beta chain sequence together with its context. The CDR3 has 15 residues. Germline V gene lookup returns CDR1 MNHEY and CDR2 SMNVEV (reference sequence). V was trimmed by 8 bases and J by 4 bases, leaving 20 bases between them. These data are taken from a study of blood T cell repertoires in COVID-19. Method: immunoSEQ multiplex PCR; TCRdb's copy keeps in-frame clones and lacks some. The table has about 140,000 clones, 80% seen once. The specimen sequenced was peripheral blood. The origin of this receptor is a man between 70 and 80 years old who had recovered from COVID-19. The chain links TRBV27 to TRBJ1-2; the D is unclear. This chain's CDR3 is CASSRSESSLYGYTF. DNA for the CDR3: TGTGCCAGCTCCCGCTCGGAGTCTTCCCTCTATGGCTACACCTTC.